This T cell receptor beta chain came from a study of T cells in women clearing cervical HPV infection. Study summary: Control women cleared a single incident HPV16 infection within 12 months.

This CDR3 comprises 11 residues. Looked up from germline, CDR1 is MNHEY and CDR2 is SVGEGT. Trimming removed 6 bases at V and 3 bases at J, with 6 bases between. Broader study findings: Unknown T-cell numbers per sample may underlie the richness differences. Cases and controls were distinguished at AUC roughly 0.86 by richness and V genes.

Method: immunoSEQ multiplex PCR; TCRdb's copy keeps in-frame clones and lacks some. The listing contains approximately 13,000 clones. As for this clone: The antigen remains unidentified. The CDR3 end falls 3 residues outside the read, so it is completed with the germline J gene.

Prevalent HPV16 infections were excluded; only incident single HPV16 infections included. The sample consisted of blood buffy coat. The clonotype originates from a woman between 18 and 70 years old with a cervical HPV16 infection that either progressed to CIN3+ or cleared (not recorded which). The V gene is TRBV6-2 or TRBV6-3, the J gene TRBJ2-7; no definite D call. CDR3 in amino acids: CASRPNYEQYF. The CDR3 DNA, read in part, is TGTGCCAGCAGACCTAACTACGAG.